This T cell receptor beta chain was recorded in a study of blood T cells in healthy people across ages. This clonotype was counted many times. A second PCR of 7 to 11 cycles used a sample-barcoded 5' primer and a J-beta primer mix. Using its own MiXCR run on the 5' RACE reads, TCRdb lists one record per CDR3 protein. The sample consists of 650,000 to 700,000 distinct CDR3 sequences, 45% to 60% of them appearing once. The CDR3 length is 14 residues. Germline V gives CDR1 MDHEN, CDR2 SYDVKM. The J segment lost 4 bases and the V segment lost 4 bases, leaving 4 bases of the junction unmatched. V is TRBV28 and J is TRBJ2-5; 9 bases are a match to TRBD1. The TCR originated in a woman older than 75 in good health. Source material: blood. The CDR3 sequence: CASSSDRGRETQYF. As DNA, the CDR3 is TGTGCCAGCAGTTCGGACAGGGGTCGAGAGACCCAGTACTTC.